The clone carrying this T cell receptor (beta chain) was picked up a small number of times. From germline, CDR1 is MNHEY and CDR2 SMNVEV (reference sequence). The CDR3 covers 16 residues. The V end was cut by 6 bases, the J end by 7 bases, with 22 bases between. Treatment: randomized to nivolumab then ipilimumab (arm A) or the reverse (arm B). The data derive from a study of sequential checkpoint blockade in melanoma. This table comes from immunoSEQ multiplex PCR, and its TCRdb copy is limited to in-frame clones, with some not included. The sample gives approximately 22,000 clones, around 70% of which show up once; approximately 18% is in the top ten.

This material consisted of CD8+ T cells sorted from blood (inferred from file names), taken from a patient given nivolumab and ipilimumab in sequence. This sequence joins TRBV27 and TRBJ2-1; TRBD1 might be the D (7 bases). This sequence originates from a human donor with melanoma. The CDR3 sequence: CASSSQGGGTRNEQFF. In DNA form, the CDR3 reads TGTGCCAGCAGCTCGCAGGGGGGTGGGACACGGAATGAGCAGTTCTTC.